This TCR beta chain comes out of a study of regulatory T cells in long-lasting Graves disease. Overall study context: Antithyroid drugs had been taken by newly diagnosed Graves' patients for under 3 months.

The TCR beta library used iRepertoire HTBI primers with Arm-PCR amplification of CDR3. In the study's own analysis: Samples collectively showed around 56 TRBV and roughly 15 TRBJ segments. In TCRdb, the multiplex PCR reads were re-called with MiXCR into one record per CDR3 protein. The V and J calls, along with clone size, are taken from TCRdb and not from the paper's own processing. The sample contains a few hundred thousand distinct CDR3 sequences, 12% of which appear only once. Concerning this clonotype: This likely stems from a read error, as it lies one base from a far larger clone.

Documented time point: newly diagnosed GD, antithyroid drugs for less than 3 months. RNA isolated from PBMCs was used to make the TCR library. CDR3 length: 13 residues. The ends were cut back, 2 bases at V and 7 bases at J, with 12 bases in the middle. In germline, CDR1 is MDHEN, CDR2 SYDVKM. These data also featured in a second study, about T cells in Graves' hyperthyroidism and ophthalmopathy. Per that study: Graves' hyperthyroidism was deemed stable given no ophthalmopathy progression within 18 months.

The TCR comes from a young woman with Graves disease. The V and J genes are TRBV28 and TRBJ2-7; D is ambiguous. The sample in question was peripheral blood mononuclear cells (PBMCs), obtained at new diagnosis, from a patient treated with antithyroid drugs. CDR3 DNA: TGTGCCAGCAGTTTAGAGGTCCCCAATGAGCAGTACTTC. It codes for CASSLEVPNEQYF.